This T cell receptor (beta chain) stems from a study of shared clonotypes between healthy human individuals (dated by TCRdb to between 2020 and 2021). General notes on the study: A few men and two women, aged 18 to 49 years, made up the cohort. For each donor, CD4 naive and CD4 memory were each run on three plates, CD8 naive on two plates, and CD8 memory on one plate. The study deeply sequenced blood TCR repertoires of five healthy adults to estimate repertoire size and the extent of clonotype sharing between individuals. Different laboratories and diverse techniques were used to prepare libraries and sequence TCR repertoires, to increase sequencing depth and limit assay-specific biases. Per donor, leukapheresis produced somewhere between about 0.9 and 9.5 billion PBMCs. What the study reported, not specific to this receptor: Based on pairwise subsampling, the degree of clonotype sharing among donors was expected to be affected by sequencing depth. The genetic and exposure-history diversity represented was limited by the small number of donors. Rarefaction of sorted-subset datasets indicated incomplete sequencing despite the large sequencing depth. Naive subsets generally had larger estimated clonotype richness than memory subsets. When a few donors were compared, the shared fraction of clonotypes was about 5% for naive CD4, about 4% for naive CD8, about 2.4% for memory CD4, and around 0.4% for memory CD8. Clonotypes shared by all four sorted-subset donors showed higher generation probabilities than non-shared clonotypes. Sampling was limited to blood, and TCR repertoires in tissue likely differ from TCR repertoires in blood.

Measured from the cysteine to the phenylalanine, the CDR3 is 15 residues long. Only the CDR3 DNA stays, 45 bases, in frame from base 1. For this chain, trimming is 3 bases at the V end and 7 bases at the J end, and the number of junction bases without a gene match is 7. CDR1 and CDR2 were assigned from the germline V gene as SGHRS and YFSETQ. This clone was counted a single time. No cognate antigen has been identified for it. Base qualities are not provided; no much larger clone lies one nucleotide away. Using the deep immunoSEQ assay, multiplex PCR amplified TCR CDR3 regions from genomic DNA. Genomic DNA extracted from each cell subset was distributed evenly over all wells of several immunoSEQ 96-well plates, and each plate served as one replicate. Each replicate PCR for sorted subsets received approximately 220 ng genomic DNA, equal to roughly 29,000 T cell genomes. The purified libraries were quantified using a Qubit 3.0 fluorometer, sized with a Bioanalyzer 2100, and then quantified again using the KAPA Library Quantification kit. A separate single-read 150-cycle Illumina NextSeq 550 flow cell was used to sequence each immunoSEQ 96-well plate. Under the source paper's analysis protocol: The immunoSEQ output contained only junctional sequences without quality scores, so filtering could not match that applied to full-length reads. To assign V/J genes and CDR3, sequences were annotated against IMGT germline references using PyIR, a Python wrapper for IgBLAST v1.9. Reads were removed for weak V/J assignments (E-value above 1e-6), missing CDR3, stop codons, out-of-frame junctions, or ambiguous translated residues. V3J clonotypes were defined by identical inferred V gene, J gene, and CDR3 amino acid sequence. Percentage overlap between repertoires was computed as shared unique clonotypes divided by the size of the smaller repertoire. Repertoire richness was assessed with RTK rarefaction, the Chao1 estimator, and Recon v2.1 estimates of unobserved clonotypes. Generation probabilities for all TCRbeta clonotypes obtained by the gDNA method from a handful of donors were computed using OLGA. The table comes from immuneACCESS by way of TCRdb, which keeps in-frame sequences with V and J called. Part of the clones is missing from these tables; in studies checked, under half for an unresolved V gene and the rest for unknown reasons. The V and J calls and clone size are taken from that table; D and trimming were inferred from the DNA. This sample comprises fewer than 1.8 million clones, about 98.5% of them detected only once. The ten top clones hold roughly 0.35% of the sample.

The donors were healthy, HIV-negative adults who had no recently reported acute infections or vaccinations. All donors were Caucasian adults living in Nashville, Tennessee, USA. CD4+ T cells were enriched by magnetic negative selection; naive cells were then positively selected on CD45RA, and the negative fraction formed the memory subset. Blood was obtained by leukapheresis, after which PBMCs were separated by Ficoll-Histopaque density gradient centrifugation and cryopreserved in liquid nitrogen vapor phase. Purity and quantity of every magnetically sorted T cell population were checked by analytical flow cytometry. From each sorted fraction, genomic DNA was isolated and quantified by UV absorbance on a Nanodrop 2000c.

The V and J segments used are TRBV5-1 and TRBJ2-1, and TRBD2 matches 10 of the central bases. This TCR was sampled from a man aged 30 to 39 in good health. Material: naive CD4+ T cells sorted from blood. What this sample's cell subset or site label stands for: CD45RA+ positively selected. The nucleotides read TGCGCCAGCAGCTCGGTAGGAGCGGGAGGGAATGAGCAGTTCTTC. It translates as CASSSVGAGGNEQFF.